Each of the 17 T cell receptor beta chains below was sequenced from the same sample in a study of T cell responses to AZD1222 COVID-19 vaccine. Sequencing used immunoSEQ multiplex PCR; TCRdb keeps in-frame clones, though not all of them. There are about 140,000 clones in the sample; 80% to 95% occur only once, and 3.6% lies in the top ten. This specimen was peripheral blood, taken 28 days after the second AZD1222 dose. These TCRs come from an adult who received the AZD1222 COVID-19 vaccine.

The rearrangement uses TRBV3-1 (or the pseudogene TRBV3-2) and TRBJ2-1; 9 nucleotides match TRBD1. The CDR3 loop spans 16 amino acids. CDR1 LGHDT and CDR2 YNNKEL come from the germline V gene (reference sequence). The ends lost 1 base at V and 7 bases at J; junction bases unmatched: 8. The CDR3 sequence is CASSQGIGTGYNEQFF. DNA of the CDR3: TGTGCCAGCAGCCAAGGAATCGGGACAGGGTATAATGAGCAGTTCTTC.

V is TRBV10-1 and J is TRBJ1-1; 7 bases line up with TRBD1. The CDR3 consists of 13 residues. Germline CDR1 and CDR2: WNHNN and SYGVQD (reference sequence). V lost 8 bases, J lost 1 base, and 4 bases stayed unmatched. The CDR3 region is CASARDRNTEAFF. Here the CDR3 DNA reads TGCGCCAGCGCCCGGGACAGGAACACTGAAGCTTTCTTT.

The CDR3 region is CASSISRQLPYEQYF. The CDR3 nucleotides read TGTGCCAGTAGTATCTCGCGGCAGCTTCCCTACGAGCAGTACTTC. V usage is TRBV19 and J usage is TRBJ2-7; D unclear. CDR1 is LNHDA, CDR2 SQIVND, per germline (reference sequence). The CDR3 covers 15 residues. V lost 3 bases to trimming and J lost 2 bases, with 14 bases between them.

This clone came up once. The gene calls are TRBV28 and TRBJ1-1; D is undetermined. Trimming took 2 bases from V and 5 from J, leaving 15 bases between them. The CDR3 has 15 residues. Per the germline V gene, CDR1 is MDHEN and CDR2 is SYDVKM. CDR3 in DNA: TGTGCCAGCAGTTTAGGTGGGAGCGGGTGGACTGAAGCTTTCTTT. It is translated as CASSLGGSGWTEAFF.

The V call is TRBV28, the J call TRBJ2-7, with a possible D match to TRBD2 (6 bases). Deletions cut 4 bases from V and 5 bases from J, with 24 bases between. The CDR3 has 17 amino acids. Germline V gene data show CDR1 as MDHEN and CDR2 as SYDVKM. As DNA, the CDR3 is TGTGCCAGCAGTTCACCCGGGGAGGCCCTTCTTGTCCACGAGCAGTACTTC. Protein sequence: CASSSPGEALLVHEQYF.

The rearrangement links TRBV28 to TRBJ1-2; D is uncertain. Per the germline V gene, CDR1 is MDHEN and CDR2 is SYDVKM. Between the trimmed V and J ends, which lost 6 bases and 3 bases, there was a span of 14 bases. The CDR3 consists of 14 residues. Written as DNA, the CDR3 is TGTGCCAGCAGACAGACGGGTCACGACTATGGCTACACCTTC. Amino acids: CASRQTGHDYGYTF.

This clone has only a few counts. The chain carries TRBV9 and TRBJ1-1; TRBD1 aligns across 8 bases. The germline gives CDR1 SGDLS, CDR2 YYNGEE. The V and J ends lost 5 bases and 4 bases, in that order; junction bases with no gene match: 7. The CDR3 has 14 residues. The CDR3 DNA is TGTGCCAGCAGTTCAGGGGGCGTCGGCACTGAAGCTTTCTTT. It translates to CASSSGGVGTEAFF.

In DNA, the CDR3 is TGCGCCAGCAGCTTTAGGGGTGGCGAGACCCAGTACTTC. Translated: CASSFRGGETQYF. The rearrangement joins TRBV5-1 to TRBJ2-5, with D possibly matching TRBD1 (5 bases). Germline loops: CDR1 SGHRS, CDR2 YFSETQ. Trimming removed 2 bases from V and 5 bases from J, with 10 bases in between. The CDR3 has 13 residues.

The rearrangement joins TRBV6-5 to TRBJ1-5; D unclear. Germline V CDR1 and CDR2: MNHEY, SVGAGI. This CDR3 is 12 amino acids long. V was pared by 4 bases and J by 6 bases, with 7 bases between. The CDR3 DNA is TGTGCCAGCAGTTCGTGGGGTCAGCCCCAGCATTTT. Its protein product is CASSSWGQPQHF.

The chain carries TRBV28 and TRBJ2-4; the match to TRBD1 covers 7 bases. J gave up 9 bases and V 7 bases, and 27 bases lay outside the gene matches. The CDR3 runs to 19 residues. Germline CDR1 MDHEN, CDR2 SYDVKM. The CDR3 protein is CASTGIRDSPISTKGIQYF. Written as DNA, the CDR3 is TGTGCCAGCACAGGGATCCGGGACAGCCCCATATCGACAAAAGGCATTCAGTACTTC.

The rearrangement uses TRBV27 and TRBJ2-1; 13 nucleotides agree with TRBD2. CDR3 length equals 15 residues. The germline CDR1 and CDR2 sequences are MNHEY and SMNVEV (reference sequence). The V segment lost 5 bases and the J segment 7 bases; nucleotides outside the gene matches: 5. Here the CDR3 DNA reads TGTGCCAGCAGTGAGACTAGCGGGAGGCGGAATGAGCAGTTCTTC. Translating it yields CASSETSGRRNEQFF.

V gene TRBV10-3 combines with J gene TRBJ2-3; perhaps TRBD2 as D (6 bases). V was clipped by 6 bases and J by 5 bases, with 6 bases between them. CDR1 is ENHRY, CDR2 SYGVKD, per germline. The CDR3 has 11 residues. The CDR3 reads CAIREGDTQYF. The CDR3 DNA reads as TGTGCCATCAGGGAGGGAGATACGCAGTATTTT.

V and J are TRBV5-1 and TRBJ2-3; 11 bases fit TRBD2. J was trimmed by 13 bases and V by 0 bases; bases with no gene match: 10. From germline, CDR1 is SGHRS and CDR2 YFSETQ. This CDR3 contains 15 residues. Here the CDR3 DNA reads TGCGCCAGCAGCTTGGTCGGTGCTAGCGGGGGGCAGGAGTATTTT. Its protein product is CASSLVGASGGQEYF.

The chain carries TRBV6-6 and TRBJ2-1; the match to TRBD2 covers 7 bases. V gave up 8 bases and J gave up 4 bases; unmatched junction bases: 5. The V gene's germline CDR1 is MNHNY and CDR2 SVGAGI (reference sequence). The CDR3 has 13 residues. CDR3 amino acids: CASWGTTYNEQFF. The CDR3 DNA reads as TGTGCCAGCTGGGGGACTACTTACAATGAGCAGTTCTTC.

J is TRBJ1-5 and V is TRBV6-5; D gene uncertain. V gave up 5 bases and J gave up 7 bases, with 12 bases separating them. The CDR3 totals 13 residues. Germline CDR1 MNHEY, CDR2 SVGAGI. The DNA of the CDR3 is TGTGCCAGCAGTCCCAGCCGAGGGCAGCCCCAGCATTTT. It codes for CASSPSRGQPQHF.

The rearrangement links TRBV11-2 to TRBJ2-1, with 8 bases identical to TRBD2. V lost 5 bases, J lost 8 bases, and 14 bases stayed unmatched. The CDR3 is 16 residues long. CDR1 SGHAT and CDR2 FQNNGV come from the germline V gene. This chain's CDR3 is CASSAGDRLAGYEQFF. The CDR3 DNA sequence: TGTGCCAGCAGCGCCGGGGATAGGCTAGCGGGCTATGAGCAGTTCTTC.

This chain joins TRBV18 and TRBJ2-2; TRBD1 or TRBD2 may be the D gene (5 bases each). V lost 1 base to trimming and J lost 1 base, with 13 bases between them. Per the germline V gene, CDR1 is KGHSH and CDR2 is LQKENI. The CDR3 covers 17 residues. CDR3 residues: CASSPLQGGGNTGELFF. The CDR3 nucleotides are TGTGCCAGCTCACCACTGCAGGGCGGAGGGAACACCGGGGAGCTGTTTTTT.